The 20 T cell receptor beta chains listed next were all sequenced from one sample in a study of T cells in Graves' hyperthyroidism and ophthalmopathy. TCR beta CDR3 sequences were amplified from RNA transcripts. HTBI primers were employed in a first-round RT-PCR of the TCR CDR3. In TCRdb, the multiplex PCR reads were re-called with MiXCR into one record per CDR3 protein. The table has just under 750,000 distinct CDR3 sequences, 30% to 40% seen once. What was sequenced was blood. These receptor sequences come from a woman in her thirties or forties with Graves' hyperthyroidism.

This clonotype was seen a few times. The gene calls are TRBV20-1 and TRBJ1-2, with D hard to call. The CDR3 is 12 amino acids. V lost 5 bases to trimming and J lost 7 bases, with 14 bases between them. Germline loops: CDR1 DFQATT, CDR2 SNEGSKA (reference sequence). The CDR3 coding sequence is TGCAGTGCTCTCTGGAGGGAGGGTGGCTACACCTTC. Encoded protein: CSALWREGGYTF.

The rearrangement uses TRBV29-1 and TRBJ1-2; TRBD1 matches at 12 bases. V gave up 8 bases and J gave up 8 bases; unmatched junction bases: 3. Looked up from germline, CDR1 is SQVTM and CDR2 is ANQGSEA. This CDR3 contains 11 residues. The CDR3 nucleotides read TGCAGCCGGGACAGGGGGCTGGGCTACACCTTC. Its protein is CSRDRGLGYTF.

This clonotype was observed many times. The chain recombines TRBV24-1 with TRBJ1-2; D gene unclear. Germline CDR1 reads KGHDR; CDR2 reads SFDVKD. The CDR3 is 12 amino acids. The V end lost 4 bases, the J end lost 8 bases, and 10 bases lay between the germline ends. CDR3 region: CATSEENEGYTF. In DNA, the CDR3 is TGTGCCACCAGTGAGGAAAATGAGGGCTACACCTTC.

This clonotype was counted once. The V gene is TRBV7-6, the J gene TRBJ1-3, with 7 bases fitting TRBD1. The germline V gene has CDR1 SGHVS and CDR2 FNYEAQ. V lost 5 bases and J lost 4; bases outside the gene matches: 14. The CDR3 has 17 amino acids. This chain's CDR3 is CASSQTPTGDGGNTIYF. For the CDR3, the DNA is TGTGCCAGCAGCCAGACACCAACAGGGGATGGAGGAAACACCATATATTTT.

The chain combines TRBV10-3 with TRBJ1-2; no definite D call. Germline lookup yields CDR1 ENHRY and CDR2 SYGVKD. V dropped 3 bases and J dropped 5 bases, with 16 bases sitting between them. This CDR3 spans 15 amino acids. The CDR3 DNA sequence: TGTGCCATCAGTGAACTCTGGAATCTCAGATATGGCTACACCTTC. Translated: CAISELWNLRYGYTF.

The J gene is TRBJ2-6, the V gene TRBV7-8; a possible D gene is TRBD1 (5 bases). The CDR3 consists of 17 residues. Germline assignment: CDR1 SGHVS and CDR2 FQNEAQ. V lost 10 bases and J 3 bases, leaving 22 bases between the germline ends. CDR3 region: CATRQGVGWGGANVLTF. The CDR3 coding sequence is TGTGCCACCAGGCAAGGGGTCGGGTGGGGTGGGGCCAACGTCCTGACTTTC.

V gene TRBV19 combines with J gene TRBJ1-5; 9 bases are a match to TRBD1. The germline CDR1 and CDR2 sequences are LNHDA and SQIVND (reference sequence). J lost 3 bases, V lost 5 bases, and 5 bases had no gene match. The CDR3 is made up of 15 amino acids. The DNA of the CDR3 is TGTGCCAGTAGTTTGGACAGGGGAACCAATCAGCCCCAGCATTTT. It yields the protein CASSLDRGTNQPQHF. The whole variable domain, filled in from reference TRBV19 and TRBJ1-5, reads DGGITQSPKYLFRKEGQNVTLSCEQNLNHDAMYWYRQDPGQGLRLIYYSQIVNDFQKGDIAEGYSVSREKKESFPLTVTSAQKNPTAFYLCASSLDRGTNQPQHFGDGTRLSIL.

The sample holds a few counts of this clonotype. The chain combines TRBV20-1 with TRBJ1-6, with TRBD1 as a possible D gene (5 bases). The germline V and J ends were trimmed by 0 bases and 6 bases, with 15 bases remaining between them. The CDR3 consists of 16 residues. CDR1 DFQATT and CDR2 SNEGSKA come from the germline V gene (reference sequence). The CDR3 bases are TGCAGTGCTAGAGATTATCTGGGGCGCGCTAATTCACCCCTCCACTTT. Amino acid sequence: CSARDYLGRANSPLHF.

The CDR3 protein is CASSQGGWAENTEAFF. In DNA form, the CDR3 reads TGCGCCAGCAGCCAAGGAGGATGGGCAGAGAACACTGAAGCTTTCTTT. The V and J genes are TRBV4-3 and TRBJ1-1; D gene unclear. This CDR3 is 16 amino acids long. Germline V gene data show CDR1 as LGHNA and CDR2 as YSLEER. V dropped 1 base and J dropped 1 base, with 13 bases sitting between them.

The rearrangement links TRBV24-1 to TRBJ2-6; tentative D call: TRBD1 (5 bases). Trimming stripped 4 bases from V and 1 base from J, with 10 bases between. The CDR3 totals 16 residues. The germline gives CDR1 KGHDR, CDR2 SFDVKD. The CDR3 protein is CATSETVSSGANVLTF. The CDR3 DNA reads as TGTGCCACCAGTGAGACAGTATCATCTGGGGCCAACGTCCTGACTTTC.

This chain uses TRBV5-8 with TRBJ1-1; D is uncertain. In germline, CDR1 is SGHTS, CDR2 YDEGEE. Trimming left V 0 bases short and J 7 bases short, with 16 bases between. The CDR3 runs 15 residues. DNA of the CDR3: TGTGCCAGCAGCTTGGGAGGTAAAGGAGACCTTGAAGCTTTCTTT. Its protein is CASSLGGKGDLEAFF.

As for this clonotype: A junction boundary mismatches the germline segment, possibly from a read error. The DNA for the CDR3 is TGCGCCAGCAGCCAAGATCTTCAGTTAGACGGAGACTTC. Translating it yields CASSQDLQLDGDF. The J gene is TRBJ1-2, the V gene TRBV4-3; D uncertain. CDR1 is LGHNA, CDR2 YSLEER, per germline. The CDR3 covers 13 residues.

Concerning this clonotype itself: A much bigger clone sits one base away, suggesting this may be a read error. The rearrangement links TRBV29-1 to TRBJ2-7, with TRBD2 matching 11 bases. Per germline, CDR1 SQVTM and CDR2 ANQGSEA. The CDR3 totals 17 residues. Written as DNA, the CDR3 is TGCAGCGTTGAAGTTGTAGGGACTAGCGGCCAGGCCTACGAGCAGCACTTC. Protein product: CSVEVVGTSGQAYEQHF.

This clonotype was picked up a small number of times. The chain is built from TRBV9 and TRBJ2-2, with 11 positions matching TRBD1. The CDR3 has 16 residues. With V trimmed by 3 bases and J by 3 bases, 4 bases remained unmatched. The germline CDR1 and CDR2 sequences are SGDLS and YYNGEE. The DNA for the CDR3 is TGTGCCAGCAGCGGCCGGGACAGGGGGTACACCGGGGAGCTGTTTTTT. This codes for CASSGRDRGYTGELFF. Full variable domain (rest looked up from reference TRBV9 and TRBJ2-2): DSGVTQTPKHLITATGQRVTLRCSPRSGDLSVYWYQQSLDQGLQFLIQYYNGEERAKGNILERFSAQQFPDLHSELNLSSLELGDSALYFCASSGRDRGYTGELFFGEGSRLTVL.

This clonotype showed up just a few times. The chain links TRBV6-6 to TRBJ1-2; no firm D call. With 2 bases removed from V and 1 base from J, the gap between germline ends came to 8 bases. The germline V gene has CDR1 MNHNY and CDR2 SVGAGI (reference sequence). The CDR3 loop spans 14 amino acids. The CDR3 DNA follows: TGTGCCAGCAGTTACACCCAGAGTAACTATGGCTACACCTTC. Its protein is CASSYTQSNYGYTF.

This rearrangement joins TRBV7-9 to TRBJ1-2; D is possibly TRBD1 (5 bases). Germline V gene lookup returns CDR1 SEHNR and CDR2 FQNEAQ (reference sequence). Trimming took 5 bases from V and 3 from J, leaving 13 bases between them. The CDR3 is made up of 14 amino acids. The chain's CDR3 is CASSPGGVDYGYTF. In DNA, the CDR3 is TGTGCCAGCAGCCCCGGGGGGGTGGACTATGGCTACACCTTC.

This clonotype showed up many times. This rearrangement joins TRBV12-3 or TRBV12-4 to TRBJ1-6; maybe TRBD1 (5 bases). The CDR3 runs to 15 residues. Trimming took off 5 bases at V and 3 bases at J, with 11 bases between the two ends. This CDR3 is CASSPRGDYNSPLHF. CDR3 bases: TGTGCCAGCAGTCCCCGGGGGGACTATAATTCACCCCTCCACTTT.

This clonotype appeared a few times. The V and J genes are TRBV20-1 and TRBJ1-5; D uncertain. The V gene's germline CDR1 is DFQATT and CDR2 SNEGSKA (reference sequence). V lost 2 bases to trimming and J lost 1 base, with 6 bases between them. The CDR3 length is 13 residues. The DNA of the CDR3 is TGCAGTGCTAGATACAGCAGCAATCAGCCCCAGCATTTT. Translating it yields CSARYSSNQPQHF.

This rearrangement joins TRBV6-5 to TRBJ1-2; a weak D match, TRBD1 (5 bases). The V end lost 2 bases, the J end lost 3 bases, and 19 bases lay between the germline ends. The CDR3 length is 17 residues. CDR1 and CDR2 (germline): MNHEY, SVGAGI. DNA for the CDR3: TGTGCCAGCAGTTACGGTCAGGGAGGAATAAATCACTATGGCTACACCTTC. Amino acids: CASSYGQGGINHYGYTF.

Remarks on this clonotype: A much larger clonotype is one base distant, so this may be a read error. The chain uses TRBV5-1 and TRBJ1-1; D unclear. V lost 0 bases and J lost 10, with 19 bases in between. This CDR3 region has 15 residues. CDR1 SGHRS and CDR2 YFSETQ come from the germline V gene. In DNA form, the CDR3 reads TGCGCCAGCAGCTTGGATGGAGGTGGGAACGGTGGAGCTTTCTTT. Protein product: CASSLDGGGNGGAFF.